This T cell receptor beta chain was sequenced in a study of OX40 agonist ivuxolimab in advanced cancers. Describing the broader study: Ivuxolimab, which targeted the costimulatory receptor OX40 (CD134), was an agonistic, fully human IgG2 monoclonal antibody. Patients were allowed to have had prior anti-PD-1, anti-PD-L1 or anti-CTLA-4 therapy, and approximately 40% of the dose-escalation patients had previously received checkpoint inhibitors. The paper reports the monotherapy dose-escalation portion (N of about 56 patients) of the phase I ivuxolimab trial. Partial responses were achieved by three dose-escalation patients, of whom one had hepatocellular carcinoma and two had cutaneous melanoma. In the dose-escalation cohort, roughly 82% of patients were male, and the mean age was around 65 years with a range of 23 to 79. Among the 52 dose-escalation patients, roughly 20 had hepatocellular carcinoma, 15 or so melanoma, 9 renal cell carcinoma and 9 head and neck cancer. Peripheral TCRbeta sequencing was intended to test whether TCR sequence diversity was altered and clonal T-cell expansion was caused by ivuxolimab. Intravenous ivuxolimab was administered to patients every 2 weeks at six dose levels: 0.01, 0.1, 0.3, 1.5, 3 and 10 mg/kg.

Notes on this clone: Its antigen has not been determined. There are no base qualities to consult, and no much larger clone falls within one base.

Genomic DNA was isolated from the sorted cells so that the TCRbeta CDR3 region could be sequenced. TCRbeta CDR3 regions were sequenced using the immunoSEQ Assay. This immuneACCESS table, as held by TCRdb, lists in-frame sequences with V and J called but not all clones. Of the missing ones, under half trace to an unresolved V gene in checked studies; the others have no known cause. The sample table shows fewer than 20,000 clones, and 75% to 85% are seen once. The ten biggest clones cover around 15% of the sample. The CDR3 covers 15 residues, taking in both the cysteine and the phenylalanine. Only CDR3 DNA remains: 45 bases, in frame from the first base. The germline V end is reduced by 4 bases and the J end by 2 bases; junction bases left unmatched: 5. The CDR1 and CDR2 encoded by the germline V gene (reference sequence) are LNHDA and SQIVND. Patients with a history of autoimmune disease or receiving systemic immunosuppression were excluded from the trial. Peripheral blood for TCR sequencing was collected from all dose cohorts at baseline, on cycle 4 day 1, and on cycle 7 day 1. Samples were obtained from an open-label, multicenter, first-in-human phase I dose-escalation trial of ivuxolimab. Adults with locally advanced or metastatic melanoma, renal cell, hepatocellular, or head and neck squamous cell carcinoma were enrolled in the trial. Before TCR sequencing, CD4+ T cells and CD8+ T cells were sorted from peripheral blood as separate populations.

Paper-wide results and their limitations: Low levels of normalized T-cell clonal expansion were also seen in some nonresponding patients. After ivuxolimab, more expanded clones were found on average in CD8+ T cells than in CD4+ T cells. Antigen specificity was not determined for the clonally expanded peripheral T cells. At doses of 0.1 to 3.0 mg/kg, clonal expansion of both CD4+ and CD8+ T cells in blood was seen between baseline and week 6. In the 0.1-3.0 mg/kg groups, partial responders were among the patients with the lowest normalized peripheral clonal expansion, particularly in CD8+ T cells.

The source is an adult with an advanced solid tumor such as melanoma, head and neck, liver or kidney cancer. The starting material was CD4+ or CD8+ T cells sorted from blood, obtained in a trial of the OX40 agonist ivuxolimab. The sequence joins TRBV19 to TRBJ1-2; 9 nucleotides in the junction match TRBD1. The nucleotide sequence is given as TGTGCCAGTAGTAAGGCCGGACAGGGGAACTATGGCTACACCTTC. It encodes CASSKAGQGNYGYTF. Full variable domain (CDR3 extended with the reference TRBV19 and TRBJ1-2 proteins): DGGITQSPKYLFRKEGQNVTLSCEQNLNHDAMYWYRQDPGQGLRLIYYSQIVNDFQKGDIAEGYSVSREKKESFPLTVTSAQKNPTAFYLCASSKAGQGNYGYTFGSGTRLTVV.